This entry concerns a single TCR beta chain. V lost 0 bases, J lost 6 bases, and 8 bases lay in between. This CDR3 spans 14 amino acids. The germline gives CDR1 LGHNA, CDR2 YNFKEQ. These data are taken from a study of blood T cell repertoires in COVID-19. Only in-frame clones appear in the TCRdb table, and some are missing; sequencing was by immunoSEQ multiplex PCR. The profile shows under 55,000 clones, 86% of them singletons. Sequences were obtained from peripheral blood. This TCR was recovered from a man in his forties with active COVID-19. The chain links TRBV4-2 to TRBJ2-2; no reliable D call. The CDR3, as DNA: TGTGCCAGCAGCCAAGAGTTAGCCCCCGGGGAGCTGTTTTTT. This encodes CASSQELAPGELFF.